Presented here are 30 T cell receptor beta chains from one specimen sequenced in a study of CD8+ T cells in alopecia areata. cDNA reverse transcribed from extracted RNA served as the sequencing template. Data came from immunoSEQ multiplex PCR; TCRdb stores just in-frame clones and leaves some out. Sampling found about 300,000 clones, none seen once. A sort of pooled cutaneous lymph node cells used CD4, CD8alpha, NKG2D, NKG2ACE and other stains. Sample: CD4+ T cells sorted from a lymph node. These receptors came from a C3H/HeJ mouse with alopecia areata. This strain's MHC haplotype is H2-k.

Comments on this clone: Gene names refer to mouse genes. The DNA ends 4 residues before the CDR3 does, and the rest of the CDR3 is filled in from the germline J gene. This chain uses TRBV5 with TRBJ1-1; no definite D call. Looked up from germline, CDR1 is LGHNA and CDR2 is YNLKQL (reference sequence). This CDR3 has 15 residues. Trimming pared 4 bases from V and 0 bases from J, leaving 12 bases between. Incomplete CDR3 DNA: TGTGCCAGCAGCCCCAGCAGGCAAGCAAACACA. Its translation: CASSPSRQANT. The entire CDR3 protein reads CASSPSRQANTEVFF.

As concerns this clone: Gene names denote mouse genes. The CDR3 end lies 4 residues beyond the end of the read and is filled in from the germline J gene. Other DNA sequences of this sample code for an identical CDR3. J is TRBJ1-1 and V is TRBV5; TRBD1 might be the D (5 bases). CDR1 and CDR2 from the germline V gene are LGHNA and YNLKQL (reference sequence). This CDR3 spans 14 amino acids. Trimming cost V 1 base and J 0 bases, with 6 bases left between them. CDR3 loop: CASSQVGANTEVFF. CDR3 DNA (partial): TGTGCCAGCAGCCAAGTGGGGGCAAACACA.

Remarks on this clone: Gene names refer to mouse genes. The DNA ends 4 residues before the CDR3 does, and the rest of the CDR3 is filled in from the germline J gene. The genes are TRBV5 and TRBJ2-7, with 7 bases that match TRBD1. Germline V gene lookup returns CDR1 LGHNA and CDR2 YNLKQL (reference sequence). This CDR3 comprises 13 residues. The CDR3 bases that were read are TGTGCCAGCAGCCAAGTGGGACAGTAT. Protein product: CASSQVGQY. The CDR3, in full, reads CASSQVGQYEQYF.

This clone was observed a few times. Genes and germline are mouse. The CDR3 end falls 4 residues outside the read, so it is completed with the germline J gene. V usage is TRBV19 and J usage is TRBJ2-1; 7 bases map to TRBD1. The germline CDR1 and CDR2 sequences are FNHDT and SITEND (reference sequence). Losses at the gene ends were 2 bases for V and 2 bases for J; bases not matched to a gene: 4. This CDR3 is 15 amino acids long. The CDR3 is CASSISGTDYAEQFF. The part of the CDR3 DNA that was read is TGTGCCAGCAGTATCTCCGGGACAGACTATGCT.

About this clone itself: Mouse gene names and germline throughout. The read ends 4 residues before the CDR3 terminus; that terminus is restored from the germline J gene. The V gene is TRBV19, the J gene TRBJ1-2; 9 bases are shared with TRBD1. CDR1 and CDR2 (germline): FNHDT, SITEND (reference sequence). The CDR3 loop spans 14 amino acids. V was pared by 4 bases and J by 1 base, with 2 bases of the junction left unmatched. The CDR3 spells CASSSDRGNSDYTF. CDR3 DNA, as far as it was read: TGTGCCAGCAGTTCGGACAGGGGAAACTCC.

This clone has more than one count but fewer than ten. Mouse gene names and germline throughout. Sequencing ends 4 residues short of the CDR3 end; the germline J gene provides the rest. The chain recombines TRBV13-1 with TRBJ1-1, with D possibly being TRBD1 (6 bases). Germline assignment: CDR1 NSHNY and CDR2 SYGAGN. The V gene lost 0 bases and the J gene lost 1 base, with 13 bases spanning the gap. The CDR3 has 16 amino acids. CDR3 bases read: TGTGCCAGCAGTGATGCGGGGGCCAGGGGGAACACA. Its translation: CASSDAGARGNT. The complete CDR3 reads CASSDAGARGNTEVFF.

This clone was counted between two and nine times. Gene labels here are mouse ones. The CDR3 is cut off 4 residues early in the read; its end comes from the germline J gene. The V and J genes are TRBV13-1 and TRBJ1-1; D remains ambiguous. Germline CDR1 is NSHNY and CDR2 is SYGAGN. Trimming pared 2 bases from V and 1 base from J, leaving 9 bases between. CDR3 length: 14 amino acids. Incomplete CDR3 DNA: TGTGCCAGCAGTGAAGTACAAAAAAACACA. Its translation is CASSEVQKNT. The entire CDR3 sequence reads CASSEVQKNTEVFF.

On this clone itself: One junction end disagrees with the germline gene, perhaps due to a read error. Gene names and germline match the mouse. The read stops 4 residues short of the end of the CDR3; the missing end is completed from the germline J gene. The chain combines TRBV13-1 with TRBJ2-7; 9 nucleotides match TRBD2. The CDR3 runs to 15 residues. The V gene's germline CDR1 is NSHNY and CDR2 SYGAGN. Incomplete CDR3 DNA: TGTGCCAGCGGTGATGCCCAGACTGGGGGCTAT. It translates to CASGDAQTGGY. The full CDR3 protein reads CASGDAQTGGYEQYF.

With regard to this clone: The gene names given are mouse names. Incomplete CDR3 DNA: TGCACCTGCAGTCCCCCTTCAGGGAGCTCCTAT. This gives the protein CTCSPPSGSSY. The full CDR3 reads CTCSPPSGSSYEQYF. This chain uses TRBV1 with TRBJ2-7; a weak D match, TRBD1 (5 bases). The read stops 4 residues short of the end of the CDR3; the missing end is completed from the germline J gene. Trimming removed 5 bases from V and 0 bases from J, with 14 bases in between. The CDR3 is 15 amino acids. Looked up from germline, CDR1 is NSQYPW and CDR2 is LRSPGD (reference sequence).

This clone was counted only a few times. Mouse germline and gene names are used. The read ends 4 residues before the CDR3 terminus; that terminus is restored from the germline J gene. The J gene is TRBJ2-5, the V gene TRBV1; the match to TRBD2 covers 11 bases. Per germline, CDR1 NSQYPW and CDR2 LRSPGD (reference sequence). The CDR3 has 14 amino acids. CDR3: CTRQLGGRVDTQYF. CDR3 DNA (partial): TGCACCCGCCAACTGGGGGGGCGGGTGGAC.

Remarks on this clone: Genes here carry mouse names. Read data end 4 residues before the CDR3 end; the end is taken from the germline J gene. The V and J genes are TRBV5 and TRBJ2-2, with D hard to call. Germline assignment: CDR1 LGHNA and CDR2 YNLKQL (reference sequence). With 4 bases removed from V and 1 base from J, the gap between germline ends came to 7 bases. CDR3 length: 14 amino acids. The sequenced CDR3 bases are TGTGCCAGCAGCCCGACACTAAACACCGGG. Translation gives CASSPTLNTG. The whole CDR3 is CASSPTLNTGQLYF.

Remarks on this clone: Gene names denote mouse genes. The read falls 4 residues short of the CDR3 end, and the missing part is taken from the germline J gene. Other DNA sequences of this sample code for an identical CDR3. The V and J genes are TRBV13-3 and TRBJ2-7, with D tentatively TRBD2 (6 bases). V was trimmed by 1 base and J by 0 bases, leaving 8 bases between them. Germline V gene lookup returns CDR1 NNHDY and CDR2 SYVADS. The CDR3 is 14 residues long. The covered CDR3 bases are TGTGCCAGCAGTGATTGGGGGTCCTCCTAT. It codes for CASSDWGSSY. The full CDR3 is CASSDWGSSYEQYF.

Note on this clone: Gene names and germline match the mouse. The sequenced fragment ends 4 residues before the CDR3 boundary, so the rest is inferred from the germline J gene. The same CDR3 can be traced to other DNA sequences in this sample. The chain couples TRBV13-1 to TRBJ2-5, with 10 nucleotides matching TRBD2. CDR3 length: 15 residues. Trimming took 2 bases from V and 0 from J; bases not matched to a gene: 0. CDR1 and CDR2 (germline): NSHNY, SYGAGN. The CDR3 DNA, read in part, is TGTGCCAGCAGTGAGGACTGGGGGAACCAAGAC. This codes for CASSEDWGNQD. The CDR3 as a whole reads CASSEDWGNQDTQYF.

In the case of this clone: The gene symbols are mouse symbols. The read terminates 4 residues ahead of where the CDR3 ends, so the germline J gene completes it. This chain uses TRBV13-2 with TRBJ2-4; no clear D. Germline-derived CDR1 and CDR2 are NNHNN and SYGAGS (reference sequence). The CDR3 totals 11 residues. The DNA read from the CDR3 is TGTGCCAGCGGACAGAGAAAC. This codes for CASGQRN. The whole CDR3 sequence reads CASGQRNTLYF.

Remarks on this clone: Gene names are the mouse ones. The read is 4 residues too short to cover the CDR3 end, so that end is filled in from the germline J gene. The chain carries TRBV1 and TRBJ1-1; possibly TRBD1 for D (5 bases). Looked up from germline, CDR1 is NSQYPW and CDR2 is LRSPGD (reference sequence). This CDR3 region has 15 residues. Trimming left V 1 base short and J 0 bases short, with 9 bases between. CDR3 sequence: CTCSAARVANTEVFF. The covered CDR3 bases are TGCACCTGCAGTGCAGCCAGGGTGGCAAACACA.

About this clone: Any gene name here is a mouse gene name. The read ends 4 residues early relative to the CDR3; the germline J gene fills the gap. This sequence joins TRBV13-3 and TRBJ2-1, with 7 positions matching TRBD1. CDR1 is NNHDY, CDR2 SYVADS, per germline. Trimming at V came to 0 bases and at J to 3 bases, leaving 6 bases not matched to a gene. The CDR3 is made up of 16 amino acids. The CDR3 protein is CASSDASDRVYAEQFF. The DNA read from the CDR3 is TGTGCCAGCAGTGATGCATCCGACAGGGTCTATGCT.

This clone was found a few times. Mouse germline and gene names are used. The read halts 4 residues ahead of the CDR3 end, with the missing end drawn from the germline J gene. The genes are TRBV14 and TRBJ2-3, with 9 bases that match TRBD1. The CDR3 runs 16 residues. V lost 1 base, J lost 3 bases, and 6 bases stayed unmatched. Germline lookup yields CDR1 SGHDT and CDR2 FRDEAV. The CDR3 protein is CASSFGDRVGAETLYF. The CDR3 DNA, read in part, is TGTGCCAGCAGTTTCGGGGACAGGGTGGGGGCAGAA.

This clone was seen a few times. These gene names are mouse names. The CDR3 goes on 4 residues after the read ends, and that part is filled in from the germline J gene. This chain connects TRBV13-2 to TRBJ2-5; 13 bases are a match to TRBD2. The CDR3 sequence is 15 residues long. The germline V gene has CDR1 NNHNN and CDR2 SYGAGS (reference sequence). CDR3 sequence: CASGDRGLGGDTQYF. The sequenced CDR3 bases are TGTGCCAGCGGTGATAGGGGACTGGGGGGGGAC.

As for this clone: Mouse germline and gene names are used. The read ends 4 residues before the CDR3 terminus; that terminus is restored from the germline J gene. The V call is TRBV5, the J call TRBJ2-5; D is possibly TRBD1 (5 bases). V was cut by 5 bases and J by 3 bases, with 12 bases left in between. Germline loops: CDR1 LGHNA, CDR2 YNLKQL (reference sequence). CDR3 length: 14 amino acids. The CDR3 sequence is CASSSRTSQDTQYF. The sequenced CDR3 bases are TGTGCCAGCAGCTCCCGGACATCTCAAGAC.

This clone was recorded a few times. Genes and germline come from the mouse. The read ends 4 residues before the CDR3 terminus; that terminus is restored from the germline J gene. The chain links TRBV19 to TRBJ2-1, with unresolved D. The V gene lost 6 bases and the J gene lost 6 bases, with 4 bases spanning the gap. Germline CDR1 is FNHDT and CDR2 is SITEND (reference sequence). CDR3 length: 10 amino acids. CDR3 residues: CASKGAEQFF. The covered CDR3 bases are TGTGCCAGCAAGGGTGCT.

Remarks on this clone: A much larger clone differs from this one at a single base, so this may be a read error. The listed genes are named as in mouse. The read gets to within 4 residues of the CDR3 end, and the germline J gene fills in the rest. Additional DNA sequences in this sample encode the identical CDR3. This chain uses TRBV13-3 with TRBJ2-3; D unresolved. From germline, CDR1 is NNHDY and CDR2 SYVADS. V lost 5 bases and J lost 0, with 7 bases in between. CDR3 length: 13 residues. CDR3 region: CASRTTSAETLYF. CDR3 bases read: TGTGCCAGCAGGACAACTAGTGCAGAA.

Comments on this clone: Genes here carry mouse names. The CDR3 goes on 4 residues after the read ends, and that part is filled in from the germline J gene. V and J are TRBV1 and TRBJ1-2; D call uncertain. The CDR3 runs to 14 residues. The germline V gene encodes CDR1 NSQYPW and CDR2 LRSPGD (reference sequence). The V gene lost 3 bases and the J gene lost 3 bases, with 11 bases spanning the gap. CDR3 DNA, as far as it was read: TGCACCTGCAGTGCTCCAGGTGATGACTCC. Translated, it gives CTCSAPGDDS. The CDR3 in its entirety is CTCSAPGDDSDYTF.

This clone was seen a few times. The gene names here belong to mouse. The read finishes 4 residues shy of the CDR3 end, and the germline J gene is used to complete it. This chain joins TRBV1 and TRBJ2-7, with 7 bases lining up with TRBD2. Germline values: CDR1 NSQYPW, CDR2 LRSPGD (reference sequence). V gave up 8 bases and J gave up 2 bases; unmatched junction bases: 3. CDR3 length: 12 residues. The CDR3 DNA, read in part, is TGCACCTGCTGGGGGGTCCCCTAT. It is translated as CTCWGVPY. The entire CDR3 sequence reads CTCWGVPYEQYF.

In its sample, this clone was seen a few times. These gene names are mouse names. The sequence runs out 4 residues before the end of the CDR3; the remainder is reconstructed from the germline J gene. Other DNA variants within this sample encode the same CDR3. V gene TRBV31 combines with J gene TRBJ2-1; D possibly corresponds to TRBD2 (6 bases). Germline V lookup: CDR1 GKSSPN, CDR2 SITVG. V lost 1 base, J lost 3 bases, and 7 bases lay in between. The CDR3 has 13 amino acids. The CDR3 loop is CAWSRDFYAEQFF. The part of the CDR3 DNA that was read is TGTGCCTGGAGTCGGGACTTCTATGCT. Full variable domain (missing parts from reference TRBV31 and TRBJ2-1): AQTIHQWPVAEIKAVGSPLSLGCTIKGKSSPNLYWYWQATGGTLQQLFYSITVGQVESVVQLNLSASRPKDDQFILSTEKLLLSHSGFYLCAWSRDFYAEQFFGPGTRLTVL.

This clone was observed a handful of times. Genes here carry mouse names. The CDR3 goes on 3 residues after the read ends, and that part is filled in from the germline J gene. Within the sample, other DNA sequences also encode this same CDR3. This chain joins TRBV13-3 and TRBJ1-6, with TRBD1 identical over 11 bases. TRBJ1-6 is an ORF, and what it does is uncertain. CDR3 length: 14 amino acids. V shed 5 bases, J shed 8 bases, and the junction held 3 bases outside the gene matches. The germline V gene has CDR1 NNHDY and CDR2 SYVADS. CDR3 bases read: TGTGCCAGCAGCCGGGACAGGGGGTATTCGCCC. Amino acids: CASSRDRGYSP. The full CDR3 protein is CASSRDRGYSPLYF.

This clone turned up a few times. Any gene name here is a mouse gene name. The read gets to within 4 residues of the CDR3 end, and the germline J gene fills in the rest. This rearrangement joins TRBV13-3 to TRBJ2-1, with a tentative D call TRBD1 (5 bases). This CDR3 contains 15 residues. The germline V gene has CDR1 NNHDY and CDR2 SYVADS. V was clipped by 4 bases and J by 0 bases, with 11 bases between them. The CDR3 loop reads CASSRTNYNYAEQFF. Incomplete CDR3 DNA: TGTGCCAGCAGTCGGACAAATTATAACTATGCT.

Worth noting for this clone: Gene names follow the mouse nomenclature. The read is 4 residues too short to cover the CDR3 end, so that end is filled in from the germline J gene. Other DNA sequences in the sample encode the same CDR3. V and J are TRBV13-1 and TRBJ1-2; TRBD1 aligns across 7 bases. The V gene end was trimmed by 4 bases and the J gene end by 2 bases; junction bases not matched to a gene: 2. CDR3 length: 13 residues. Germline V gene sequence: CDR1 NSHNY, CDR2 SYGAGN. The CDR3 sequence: CASSLTGNSDYTF. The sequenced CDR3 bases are TGTGCCAGCAGTTTGACAGGGAACTCC.

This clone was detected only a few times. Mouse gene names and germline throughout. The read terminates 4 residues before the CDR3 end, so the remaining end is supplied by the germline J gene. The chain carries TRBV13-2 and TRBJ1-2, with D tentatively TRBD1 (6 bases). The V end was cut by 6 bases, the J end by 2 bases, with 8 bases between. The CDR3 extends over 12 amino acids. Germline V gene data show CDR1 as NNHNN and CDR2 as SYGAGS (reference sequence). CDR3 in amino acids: CASEGHNSDYTF. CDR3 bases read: TGTGCCAGCGAGGGACATAACTCC.

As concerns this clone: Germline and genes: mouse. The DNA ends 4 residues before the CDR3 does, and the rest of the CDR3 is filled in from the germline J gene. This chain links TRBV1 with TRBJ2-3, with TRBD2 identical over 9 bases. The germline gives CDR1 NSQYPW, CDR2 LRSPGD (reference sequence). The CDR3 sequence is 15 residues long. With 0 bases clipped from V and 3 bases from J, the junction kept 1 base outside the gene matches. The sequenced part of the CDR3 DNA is TGCACCTGCAGTGCAGATGGGGGGGCGGCAGAA. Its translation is CTCSADGGAAE. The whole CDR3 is CTCSADGGAAETLYF. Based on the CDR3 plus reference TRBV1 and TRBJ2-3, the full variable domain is VTLLEQNPRWRLVPRGQAVNLRCILKNSQYPWMSWYQQDLQKQLQWLFTLRSPGDKEVKSLPGADYLATRVTDTELRLQVANMSQGRTLYCTCSADGGAAETLYFGSGTRLTVL.

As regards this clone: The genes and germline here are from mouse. CDR3 DNA (partial): TGTGCCAGCGTCCGGGACAGCAACACCGGG. Amino acid sequence: CASVRDSNTG. The entire CDR3 sequence reads CASVRDSNTGQLYF. The V call is TRBV19, the J call TRBJ2-2; 7 bases are a match to TRBD1. The CDR3 end lies 4 residues beyond the end of the read and is filled in from the germline J gene. V gave up 7 bases and J gave up 2 bases; unmatched junction bases: 5. CDR1 is FNHDT, CDR2 SITEND, per germline (reference sequence). This CDR3 contains 14 residues.